These T cell receptor beta chains were read from a single sample in a study of shared clonotypes between healthy human individuals. The table came from immunoSEQ multiplex PCR; TCRdb's copy has only in-frame clones and leaves some out. The sample lists about 490,000 clones; approximately 81% were seen once. Sequencing was performed on PBMCs. The receptor set was obtained from a woman in her thirties or forties in good health. Some clones in this sample may be carry-over from other donors' samples. Each CDR3 is given with its conserved first and last residue. Fields, in order: D gene, J gene, clone size, V gene, CDR3 DNA, CDR3 protein. The D gene is left open where the match is weak. The size field is filled for only some rows; it gives once, few, many or a size class.

>TRBD1|TRBJ1-1|once|TRBV27
TGTGCCAGCATGGGACAGGGGGTAAACACTGAAGCTTTCTTT
CASMGQGVNTEAFF
>-|TRBJ2-7|-|TRBV7-9
TGTGCCAGCAGCCCAAGGACAGCCTACGAGCAGTACTTC
CASSPRTAYEQYF
>-|TRBJ1-2|-|TRBV30
TGTGCCTGGGGGGCCCGTTCTAACTATGGCTACACCTTC
CAWGARSNYGYTF
>TRBD2|TRBJ2-2|-|TRBV27
TGTGCCAGCAGTCAAGCGGGAGTCACCGGGGAGCTGTTTTTT
CASSQAGVTGELFF
>-|TRBJ2-5|-|TRBV29-1
TGCAGCGTTGGTCAGACACCGCAAGAGACCCAGTACTTC
CSVGQTPQETQYF
>-|TRBJ1-4|-|TRBV19
TGTGCCAGTAGTGGCCCGACGCGGGCTAATGAAAAACTGTTTTTT
CASSGPTRANEKLFF
>TRBD1|TRBJ1-2|-|TRBV5-6
TGTGCCAGCAGTAGACAGGGTCCTGGCTACACCTTC
CASSRQGPGYTF
>TRBD1|TRBJ2-7|-|TRBV10-3
TGTGCCATCAGTGAGGTGACAGGGGCCTACGAGCAGTACTTC
CAISEVTGAYEQYF
>-|TRBJ2-7|-|TRBV21-1
TGTGCCAGCAGCAACTACGAGCAGTACTTC
CASSNYEQYF
>TRBD1|TRBJ2-2|few|TRBV6-1
TGTGCCAGCAGTGCCCGACAGGGAATTGGGACCGGGGAGCTGTTTTTT
CASSARQGIGTGELFF
>TRBD2|TRBJ2-5|-|TRBV5-6
TGTGCCAGCAGCTATCTAGCGGGAAAACGAGAGACCCAGTACTTC
CASSYLAGKRETQYF
>-|TRBJ1-3|-|TRBV5-1
TGCGCCAGCAGCTTGGACACCTCTGGAAACACCATATATTTT
CASSLDTSGNTIYF
>TRBD2|TRBJ2-2|once|TRBV5-1
TGCGCCAGCAGACGGGACTATCAATCCGGGGAGCTGTTTTTT
CASRRDYQSGELFF
>-|TRBJ2-5|-|TRBV21-1
TGTGCCAGCAGCAAGTCGGTAGGGTTGGAGACCCAGTACTTC
CASSKSVGLETQYF
>-|TRBJ2-7|-|TRBV9
TGTGCCAGCAGCGTAGGTCCACAAACTCAGGGGTCCCACGAGCAGTACTTC
CASSVGPQTQGSHEQYF
>TRBD2|TRBJ2-7|-|TRBV11-2
TGTGCCAGCAGCTTAGGCCTAGCGGGAGACGAGCAGTACTTC
CASSLGLAGDEQYF
>-|TRBJ1-2|-|TRBV5-8
TGTGCCAGCATGAGACAGCTTGGCTATGGCTACACCTTC
CASMRQLGYGYTF
>TRBD2|TRBJ2-7|-|TRBV7-2
TGTGCCAGCAGCACCCGGACTAGCTCCTACGAGCAGTACTTC
CASSTRTSSYEQYF
>-|TRBJ1-1|once|TRBV5-1
TGCGCCAGCAGCACAGGACAACGACCGAACACTGAAGCTTTCTTT
CASSTGQRPNTEAFF
>-|TRBJ1-3|-|TRBV2
TGTGCCAGCAGTGAATGGGGCAGCTCTGGAAACACCATATATTTT
CASSEWGSSGNTIYF
>-|TRBJ2-3|-|TRBV4-1
TGCGCCAGCAGCCAAGTGGCAGATACGCAGTATTTT
CASSQVADTQYF
>-|TRBJ1-4|-|TRBV15
TGTGCCACCAGCAAGGAGTCCCAGGGAAATGAAAAACTGTTTTTT
CATSKESQGNEKLFF
>-|TRBJ2-1|-|TRBV7-2
TGTGCCAGCAGCTCCTCACTTACTAGCCCTGAGCAGTTCTTC
CASSSSLTSPEQFF
>-|TRBJ2-3|-|TRBV5-1
TGCGCCAGCAGCTTGCACATGGGGTCAGATACGCAGTATTTT
CASSLHMGSDTQYF
>-|TRBJ1-4|-|TRBV2
TGTGCCAGCAGTGGTTCCCCGCGCTTTAATGAAAAACTGTTTTTT
CASSGSPRFNEKLFF
>-|TRBJ2-7|-|TRBV4-1
TGCGCCAGCAGCCAACGTGGGGGAGCCGAGCAGTACTTC
CASSQRGGAEQYF
>TRBD2|TRBJ2-1|-|TRBV5-1
TGCGCCAGCAGCTCCCCCTCGGGACTAGCGGGAGGTGGAAATGAGCAGTTCTTC
CASSSPSGLAGGGNEQFF
>TRBD1|TRBJ2-7|-|TRBV6-5
TGTGCCAGCAGGGGACAGGGGGTCCACGAGCAGTACTTC
CASRGQGVHEQYF
>-|TRBJ1-2|-|TRBV28
TGTGCCAGCAGTTTATACAGGGCAGGGTATGGCTACACCTTC
CASSLYRAGYGYTF
>TRBD2|TRBJ2-1|-|TRBV29-1
TGCAGCGTTGAAGTTACTAGGTGGGTAGCGGGGGATAATGAGCAGTTCTTC
CSVEVTRWVAGDNEQFF
>-|TRBJ2-4|-|TRBV5-1
TGCGCCAGCAGCCAGGCAGGAGACAGGTTTGACATTCAGTACTTC
CASSQAGDRFDIQYF
>TRBD2|TRBJ2-1|-|TRBV18
TGTGCCAGCTCACCACCGGTGACTAGCGGATTGGGGCCATACAATGAGCAGTTCTTC
CASSPPVTSGLGPYNEQFF
>-|TRBJ1-1|-|TRBV5-6
TGTGCCAGCAGCTTGTCGGTCGGGGACACTGAAGCTTTCTTT
CASSLSVGDTEAFF
>-|TRBJ2-5|once|TRBV2
TGTGCCAGCAGTCCTACTCCGGGGGCGAAGGAGACCCAGTACTTC
CASSPTPGAKETQYF
>TRBD1|TRBJ2-3|-|TRBV19
TGTGCCAGTAGAAGACAGGGGGGCACAGATACGCAGTATTTT
CASRRQGGTDTQYF
>TRBD2|TRBJ2-3|-|TRBV4-3
TGCGCCAGCAGCCAAGATGCGGGAGAGGCAGATACGCAGTATTTT
CASSQDAGEADTQYF
>-|TRBJ1-1|-|TRBV6-5
TGTGCCAGCAGTTACCTGGGGGACCCCGTTGAAGCTTTCTTT
CASSYLGDPVEAFF
>-|TRBJ2-7|many|TRBV19
TGTGCCAGTAGTGACCCGGGACACCGCGGCAGGGACGAGCAGTACTTC
CASSDPGHRGRDEQYF
>TRBD1|TRBJ2-7|-|TRBV6-5
TGTGCCAGCCGCCGGGACAGGGGGCTCTACGAGCAGTACTTC
CASRRDRGLYEQYF
>TRBD1|TRBJ1-2|-|TRBV11-1
TGTGCCAGCAGCTCCAGGGGGCGTATCTATGGCTACACCTTC
CASSSRGRIYGYTF
>-|TRBJ1-5|-|TRBV15
TGTGCCACCAGCCCGAAACGTGCGGTATCAGTTCAGCCCCAGCATTTT
CATSPKRAVSVQPQHF
>-|TRBJ1-5|-|TRBV15
TGTGCCACCAGCAGCCGAGGGGGTGACAATCAGCCCCAGCATTTT
CATSSRGGDNQPQHF
>TRBD1|TRBJ2-7|-|TRBV28
TGTGCCAGCAGAAACCCCTCCGGGACAGGGTCCTACGAGCAGTACTTC
CASRNPSGTGSYEQYF
>-|TRBJ1-2|-|TRBV7-2
TGTGCCAGCAGCCGTGGCGGAAACTATGGCTACACCTTC
CASSRGGNYGYTF
>-|TRBJ1-2|-|TRBV30
TGTGCCTGGAGCCTCGGAGGTTATGGCTACACCTTC
CAWSLGGYGYTF
>TRBD2|TRBJ2-7|-|TRBV18
TGTGCCAGCTCACCAAGCGGGAGTGGGTACGAGCAGTACTTC
CASSPSGSGYEQYF
>-|TRBJ2-6|medium-sized|TRBV28
TGTGCCAGCAGTTCCGGACAGTTAGATGGGGCCAACGTCCTGACTTTC
CASSSGQLDGANVLTF
>TRBD1|TRBJ1-2|-|TRBV11-2
TGTGCCAGCAGCTCTTTACTCCGGGACAGCTATGGCTACACCTTC
CASSSLLRDSYGYTF